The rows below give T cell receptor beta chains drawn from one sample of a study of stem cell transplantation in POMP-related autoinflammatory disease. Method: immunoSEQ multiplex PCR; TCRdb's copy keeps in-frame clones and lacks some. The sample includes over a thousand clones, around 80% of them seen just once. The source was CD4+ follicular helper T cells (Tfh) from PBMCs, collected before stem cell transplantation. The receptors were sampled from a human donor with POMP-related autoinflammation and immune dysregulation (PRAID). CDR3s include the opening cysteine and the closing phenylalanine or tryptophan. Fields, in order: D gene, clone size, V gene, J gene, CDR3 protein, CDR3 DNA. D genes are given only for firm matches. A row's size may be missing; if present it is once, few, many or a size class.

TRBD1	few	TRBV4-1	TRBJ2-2	CASSYYRGHNTGELFF	TGCGCCAGCAGCTACTACAGGGGTCACAACACCGGGGAGCTGTTTTTT
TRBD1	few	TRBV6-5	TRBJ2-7	CASSYSGQGVYEQYF	TGTGCCAGCAGTTACTCTGGACAGGGCGTCTACGAGCAGTACTTC
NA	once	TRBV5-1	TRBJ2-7	CASSLAVTSYEQYF	TGCGCCAGCAGCTTGGCCGTCACCTCCTACGAGCAGTACTTC
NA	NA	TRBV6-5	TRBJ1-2	CASSYGDGVSYGYTF	TGTGCCAGCAGTTACGGGGACGGAGTTTCCTATGGCTACACCTTC
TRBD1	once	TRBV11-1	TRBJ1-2	CASSLEDRAGGYTF	TGTGCCAGCAGCTTAGAGGACAGGGCGGGCGGCTACACCTTC
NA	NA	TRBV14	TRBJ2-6	CASSQGYSVSGANVLTF	TGTGCCAGCAGCCAAGGGTATAGCGTTTCTGGGGCCAACGTCCTGACTTTC
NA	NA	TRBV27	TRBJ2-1	CASSPPPHVGAGSYNEQFF	TGTGCCAGCAGTCCACCTCCTCACGTGGGGGCCGGCTCCTACAATGAGCAGTTCTTC
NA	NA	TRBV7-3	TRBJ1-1	CASRLTGGEAFF	TGTGCCAGCAGGCTCACCGGGGGAGAAGCTTTCTTT
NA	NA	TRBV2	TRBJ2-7	CATVPASGTRGFEQYF	TGTGCCACCGTCCCAGCTTCCGGGACCCGAGGGTTCGAGCAGTACTTC
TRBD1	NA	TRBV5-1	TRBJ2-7	CASSPTGTGLYEQYF	TGCGCCAGCAGCCCCACCGGGACAGGGCTCTACGAGCAGTACTTC
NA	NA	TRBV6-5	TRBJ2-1	CASSYQSYPYNEQFF	TGTGCCAGCAGTTACCAAAGCTACCCCTACAATGAGCAGTTCTTC
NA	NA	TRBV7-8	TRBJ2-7	CASTSPGQFYEQYF	TGTGCCAGCACCTCCCCGGGACAATTCTACGAGCAGTACTTC
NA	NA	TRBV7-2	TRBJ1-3	CASSLIGQLGDTIYF	TGTGCCAGCAGCTTAATCGGACAACTGGGGGACACCATATATTTT
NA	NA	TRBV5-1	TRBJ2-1	CASSLDRVIIDEQFF	TGCGCCAGCAGCTTGGACAGGGTGATTATCGATGAGCAGTTCTTC
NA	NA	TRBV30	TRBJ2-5	CAWSVDDRETQYF	TGTGCCTGGAGTGTAGATGATCGAGAGACCCAGTACTTC
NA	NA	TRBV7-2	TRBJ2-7	CASSLRGQPYEQYF	TGTGCCAGCAGCTTAAGGGGCCAGCCCTACGAGCAGTACTTC
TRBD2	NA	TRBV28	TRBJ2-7	CASSQLGGSGAYEQYF	TGTGCCAGCAGCCAGTTGGGCGGTAGCGGGGCCTACGAGCAGTACTTC
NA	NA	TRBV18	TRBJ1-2	CASSPPWAEAGYTF	TGTGCCAGCTCACCACCATGGGCAGAGGCTGGCTACACCTTC
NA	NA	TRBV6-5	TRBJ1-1	CASSYRNTEAFF	TGTGCCAGCAGTTACAGGAACACTGAAGCTTTCTTT
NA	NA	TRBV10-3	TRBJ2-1	CAISESYVGNNEQFF	TGTGCCATCAGTGAGTCGTATGTTGGGAACAATGAGCAGTTCTTC
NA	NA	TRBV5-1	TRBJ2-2	CASSHGNKPNTGELFF	TGCGCCAGCAGCCATGGCAACAAGCCGAACACCGGGGAGCTGTTTTTT
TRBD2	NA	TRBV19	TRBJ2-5	CASSIGGRALETQYF	TGTGCCAGTAGTATCGGCGGGAGGGCCTTAGAGACCCAGTACTTC
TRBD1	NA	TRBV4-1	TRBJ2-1	CASSLATGNSYNEQFF	TGCGCCAGCAGCCTAGCGACAGGGAACTCCTACAATGAGCAGTTCTTC
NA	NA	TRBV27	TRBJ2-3	CASSLRGGSTDTQYF	TGTGCCAGCAGTTTAAGGGGGGGGTCTACAGATACGCAGTATTTT
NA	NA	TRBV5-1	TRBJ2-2	CASSLGQRNTGELFF	TGCGCCAGCAGCTTGGGGCAGAGGAACACCGGGGAGCTGTTTTTT
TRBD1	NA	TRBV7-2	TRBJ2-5	CASSLDHRGSWGKETQYF	TGTGCCAGCAGCTTAGACCACAGGGGGTCGTGGGGAAAAGAGACCCAGTACTTC
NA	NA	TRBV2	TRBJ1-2	CASKGYGYTF	TGTGCCAGCAAGGGCTATGGCTACACCTTC
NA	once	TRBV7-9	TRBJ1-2	CASSLFDRTNYGYTF	TGTGCCAGCAGCTTATTCGACAGGACTAACTATGGCTACACCTTC
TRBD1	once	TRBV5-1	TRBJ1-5	CASSLMAGGDQPQHF	TGCGCCAGCAGCTTAATGGCAGGGGGGGATCAGCCCCAGCATTTT
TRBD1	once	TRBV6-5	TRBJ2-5	CASRAGGETQYF	TGTGCCAGCAGAGCAGGGGGAGAGACCCAGTACTTC
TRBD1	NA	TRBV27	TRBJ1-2	CASSLYRGDGYTF	TGTGCCAGCAGTTTATACAGGGGCGATGGCTACACCTTC
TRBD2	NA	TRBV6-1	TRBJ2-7	CASGGTSGSSSQYF	TGTGCCAGCGGTGGGACTAGCGGGTCCTCATCACAGTACTTC
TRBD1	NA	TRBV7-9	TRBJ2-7	CASSRDRANEQYF	TGTGCCAGCAGTAGGGACAGGGCCAACGAGCAGTACTTC
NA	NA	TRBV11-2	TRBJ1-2	CASSLDLTEGNGYTF	TGTGCCAGCAGCTTAGATCTCACAGAAGGAAATGGCTACACCTTC
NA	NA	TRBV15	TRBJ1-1	CATSRQVNTEAFF	TGTGCCACCAGCAGACAGGTGAACACTGAAGCTTTCTTT
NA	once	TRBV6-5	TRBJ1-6	CASSYGDRNNSPLHF	TGTGCCAGCAGTTACGGGGATCGAAATAATTCACCCCTCCACTTT
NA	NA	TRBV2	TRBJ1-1	CASKGPRGDTEAFF	TGTGCCAGCAAGGGACCCCGAGGAGACACTGAAGCTTTCTTT
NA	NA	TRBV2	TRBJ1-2	CASSVGYGYTF	TGTGCCAGCAGTGTAGGCTATGGCTACACCTTC
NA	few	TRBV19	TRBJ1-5	CASSIQGAQPQHF	TGTGCCAGTAGTATTCAAGGGGCTCAGCCCCAGCATTTT
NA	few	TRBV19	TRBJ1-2	CASGFRGRPYGYTF	TGTGCCAGTGGTTTTCGGGGCAGACCCTATGGCTACACCTTC
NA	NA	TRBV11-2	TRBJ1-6	CASSMVRSYNSPLHF	TGTGCCAGCAGCATGGTTCGCTCCTATAATTCACCCCTCCACTTT
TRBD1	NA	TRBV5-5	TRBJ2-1	CASRGDSSYNEQFF	TGTGCCAGCAGGGGGGACAGCTCCTACAATGAGCAGTTCTTC
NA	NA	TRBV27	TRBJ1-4	CASSFSQSTNEKLFF	TGTGCCAGCAGTTTTTCGCAGTCAACTAATGAAAAACTGTTTTTT
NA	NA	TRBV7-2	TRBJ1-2	CASSPRGIYGYTF	TGTGCCAGCAGCCCCCGGGGAATCTATGGCTACACCTTC
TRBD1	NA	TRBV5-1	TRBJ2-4	CASSPTGFGNIQYF	TGCGCCAGCAGCCCGACAGGGTTTGGAAACATTCAGTACTTC
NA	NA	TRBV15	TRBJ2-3	CATSDYTDTQYF	TGTGCCACCAGTGACTACACAGATACGCAGTATTTT
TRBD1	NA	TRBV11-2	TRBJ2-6	CASRGIGGVFGANVLTF	TGTGCCAGCAGAGGAATAGGGGGCGTATTTGGGGCCAACGTCCTGACTTTC
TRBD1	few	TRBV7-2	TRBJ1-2	CASRLDRQYGYTF	TGTGCCAGCAGACTGGACAGGCAATATGGCTACACCTTC
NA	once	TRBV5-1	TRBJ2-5	CASSLGATINQETQYF	TGCGCCAGCAGCTTGGGGGCGACCATCAACCAAGAGACCCAGTACTTC
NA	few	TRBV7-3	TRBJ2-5	CASTPYQETQYF	TGTGCCAGCACCCCTTACCAAGAGACCCAGTACTTC